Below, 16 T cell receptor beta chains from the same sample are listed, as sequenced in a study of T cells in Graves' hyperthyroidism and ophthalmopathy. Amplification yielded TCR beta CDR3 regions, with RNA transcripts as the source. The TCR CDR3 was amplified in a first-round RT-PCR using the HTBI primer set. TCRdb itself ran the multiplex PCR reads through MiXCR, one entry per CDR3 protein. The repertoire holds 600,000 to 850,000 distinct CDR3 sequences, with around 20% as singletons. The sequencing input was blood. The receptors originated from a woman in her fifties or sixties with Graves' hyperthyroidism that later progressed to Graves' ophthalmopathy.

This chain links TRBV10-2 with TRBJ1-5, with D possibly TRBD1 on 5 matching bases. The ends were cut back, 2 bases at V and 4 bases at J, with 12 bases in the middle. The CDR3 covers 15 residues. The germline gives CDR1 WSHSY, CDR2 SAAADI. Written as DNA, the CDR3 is TGCGCCAGCAGTGAGCATTCAGGGCCTAATCAGCCCCAGCATTTT. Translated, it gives CASSEHSGPNQPQHF.

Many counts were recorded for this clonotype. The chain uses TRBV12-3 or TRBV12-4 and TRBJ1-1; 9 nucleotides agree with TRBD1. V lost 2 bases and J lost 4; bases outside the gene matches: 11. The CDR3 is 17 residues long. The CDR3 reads CASSLTTGGHFFTEAFF. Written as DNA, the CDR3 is TGTGCCAGCAGTTTAACGACAGGGGGACACTTTTTCACTGAAGCTTTCTTT.

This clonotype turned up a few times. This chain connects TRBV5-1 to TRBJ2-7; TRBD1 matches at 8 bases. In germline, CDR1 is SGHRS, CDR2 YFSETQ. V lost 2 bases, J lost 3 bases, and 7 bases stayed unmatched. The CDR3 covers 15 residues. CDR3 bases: TGCGCCAGCAGCTTCGAGGCCGGGACAGGCTACGAGCAGTACTTC. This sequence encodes CASSFEAGTGYEQYF.

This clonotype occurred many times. This chain's CDR3 is CASSLNSGTNTDTQYF. The CDR3 nucleotides are TGTGCCAGCAGCTTAAATAGTGGGACTAACACAGATACGCAGTATTTT. V usage is TRBV11-3 and J usage is TRBJ2-3; TRBD2 agrees at 7 bases. V dropped 2 bases and J dropped 2; count of bases not matched to a gene: 7. Germline V CDR1 and CDR2: SGHNT, YENEEA. The CDR3 is 16 amino acids.

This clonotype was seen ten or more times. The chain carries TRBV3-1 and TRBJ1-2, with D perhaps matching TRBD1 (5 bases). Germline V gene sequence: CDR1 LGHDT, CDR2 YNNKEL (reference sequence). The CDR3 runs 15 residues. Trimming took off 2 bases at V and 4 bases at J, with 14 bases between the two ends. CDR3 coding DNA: TGTGCCAGCAGCCAAAGCCGGGACGGGACCTATGGCTACACCTTC. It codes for CASSQSRDGTYGYTF.

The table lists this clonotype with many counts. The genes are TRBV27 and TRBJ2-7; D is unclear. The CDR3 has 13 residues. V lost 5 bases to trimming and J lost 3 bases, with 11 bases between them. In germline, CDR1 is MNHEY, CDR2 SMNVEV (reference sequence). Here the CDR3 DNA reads TGTGCCAGCAGTCCCAGCGAGAGCTACGAGCAGTACTTC. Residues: CASSPSESYEQYF.

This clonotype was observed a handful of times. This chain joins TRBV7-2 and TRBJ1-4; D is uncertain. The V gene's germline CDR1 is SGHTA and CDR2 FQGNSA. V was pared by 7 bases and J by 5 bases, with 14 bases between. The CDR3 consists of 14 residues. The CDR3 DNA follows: TGTGCCAGCAAACAGCCCGGGGAAAATGAAAAACTGTTTTTT. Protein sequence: CASKQPGENEKLFF.

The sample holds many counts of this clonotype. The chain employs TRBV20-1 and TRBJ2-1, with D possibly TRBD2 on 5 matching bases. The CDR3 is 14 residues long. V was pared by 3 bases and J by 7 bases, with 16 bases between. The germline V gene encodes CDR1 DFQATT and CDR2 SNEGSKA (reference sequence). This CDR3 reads CSASEPGSRNEQFF. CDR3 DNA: TGCAGTGCTAGTGAACCGGGATCCAGGAATGAGCAGTTCTTC.

CDR3 amino acids: CASSRQTNYGYTF. The CDR3 nucleotides read TGTGCCAGCAGTCGACAGACCAACTATGGCTACACCTTC. The chain uses TRBV2 and TRBJ1-2, with D possibly matching TRBD1 (5 bases). V lost 5 bases, J lost 2 bases, and 9 bases lay in between. Per germline, CDR1 SNHLY and CDR2 FYNNEI. This CDR3 region has 13 residues.

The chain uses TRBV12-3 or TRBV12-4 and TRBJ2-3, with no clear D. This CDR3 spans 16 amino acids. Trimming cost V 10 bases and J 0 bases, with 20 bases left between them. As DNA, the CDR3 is TGTGCCACCGACTTCAGCGCCCTTACTAGCACAGATACGCAGTATTTT. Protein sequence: CATDFSALTSTDTQYF.

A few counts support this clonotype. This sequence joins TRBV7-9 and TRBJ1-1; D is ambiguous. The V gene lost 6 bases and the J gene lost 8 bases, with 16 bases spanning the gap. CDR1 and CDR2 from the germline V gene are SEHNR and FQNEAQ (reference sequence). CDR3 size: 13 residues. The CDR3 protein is CASSKTEVQEAFF. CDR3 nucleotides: TGTGCCAGCAGTAAAACCGAAGTCCAGGAAGCTTTCTTT.

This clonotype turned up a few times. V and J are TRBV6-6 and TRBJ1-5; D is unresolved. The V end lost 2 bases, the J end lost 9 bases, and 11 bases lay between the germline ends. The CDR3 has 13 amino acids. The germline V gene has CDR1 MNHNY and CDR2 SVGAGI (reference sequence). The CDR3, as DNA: TGTGCCAGCAGTTACGCAGCGGAGAGGCCCCAGCATTTT. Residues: CASSYAAERPQHF.

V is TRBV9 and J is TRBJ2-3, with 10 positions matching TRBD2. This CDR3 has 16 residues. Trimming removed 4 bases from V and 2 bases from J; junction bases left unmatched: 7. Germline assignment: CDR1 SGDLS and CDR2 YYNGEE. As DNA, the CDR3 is TGTGCCAGCAGCCCCAGCCTAGCGGGGGTCACAGATACGCAGTATTTT. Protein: CASSPSLAGVTDTQYF.

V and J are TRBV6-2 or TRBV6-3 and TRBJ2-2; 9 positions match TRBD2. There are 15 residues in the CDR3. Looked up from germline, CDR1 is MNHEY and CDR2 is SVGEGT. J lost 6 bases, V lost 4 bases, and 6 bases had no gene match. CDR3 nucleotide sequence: TGTGCCAGCAGTTCGACAAGCGGGGGGTCCGGGGAGCTGTTTTTT. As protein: CASSSTSGGSGELFF.

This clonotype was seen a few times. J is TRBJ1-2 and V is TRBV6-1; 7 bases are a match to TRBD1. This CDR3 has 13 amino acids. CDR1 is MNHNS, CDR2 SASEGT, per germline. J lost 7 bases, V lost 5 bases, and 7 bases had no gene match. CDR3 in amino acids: CASSRGTVFGYTF. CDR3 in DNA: TGTGCCAGCAGTCGAGGGACAGTTTTTGGCTACACCTTC.

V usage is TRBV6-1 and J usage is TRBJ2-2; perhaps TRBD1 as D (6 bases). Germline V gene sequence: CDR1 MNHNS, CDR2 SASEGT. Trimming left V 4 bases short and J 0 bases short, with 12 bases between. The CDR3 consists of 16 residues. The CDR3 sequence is CASSVQGITNTGELFF. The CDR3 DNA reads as TGTGCCAGCAGTGTACAGGGAATAACGAACACCGGGGAGCTGTTTTTT.